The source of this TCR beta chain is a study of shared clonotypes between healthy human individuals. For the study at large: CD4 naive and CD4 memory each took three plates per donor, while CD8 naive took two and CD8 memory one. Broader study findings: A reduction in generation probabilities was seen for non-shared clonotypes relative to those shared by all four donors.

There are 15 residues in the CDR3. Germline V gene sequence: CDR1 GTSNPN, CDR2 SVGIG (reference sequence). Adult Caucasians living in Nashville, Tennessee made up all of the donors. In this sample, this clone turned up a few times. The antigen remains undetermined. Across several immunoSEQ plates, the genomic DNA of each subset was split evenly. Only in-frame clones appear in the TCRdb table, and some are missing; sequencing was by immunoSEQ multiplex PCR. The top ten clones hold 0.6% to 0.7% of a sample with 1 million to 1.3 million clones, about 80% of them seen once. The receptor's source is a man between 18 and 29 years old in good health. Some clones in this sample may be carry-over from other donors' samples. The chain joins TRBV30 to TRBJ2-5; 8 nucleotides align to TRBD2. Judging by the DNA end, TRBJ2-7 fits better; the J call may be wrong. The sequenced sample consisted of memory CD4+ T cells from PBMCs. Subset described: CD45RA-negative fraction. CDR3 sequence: CAWTFGSGISYEQYF. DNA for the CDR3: TGTGCCTGGACTTTCGGTAGCGGGATCAGCTACGAGCAGTACTTC.